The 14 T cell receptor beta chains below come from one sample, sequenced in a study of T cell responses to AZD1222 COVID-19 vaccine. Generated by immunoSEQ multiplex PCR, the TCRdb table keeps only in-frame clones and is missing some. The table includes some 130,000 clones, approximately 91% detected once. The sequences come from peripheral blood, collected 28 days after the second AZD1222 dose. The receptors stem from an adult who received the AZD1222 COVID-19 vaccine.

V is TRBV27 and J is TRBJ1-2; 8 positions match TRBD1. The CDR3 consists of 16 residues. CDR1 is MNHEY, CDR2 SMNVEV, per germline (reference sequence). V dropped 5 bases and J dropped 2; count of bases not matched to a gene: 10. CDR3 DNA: TGTGCCAGCAGTCCAGGTCCCGGGACAGGAAACTATGGCTACACCTTC. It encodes CASSPGPGTGNYGYTF.

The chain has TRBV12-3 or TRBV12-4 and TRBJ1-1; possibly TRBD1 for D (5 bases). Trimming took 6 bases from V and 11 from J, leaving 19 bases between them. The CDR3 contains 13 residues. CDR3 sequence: CASRRTDLGAAFF. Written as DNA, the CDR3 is TGTGCCAGCAGAAGGACGGATCTTGGGGCGGCTTTCTTT.

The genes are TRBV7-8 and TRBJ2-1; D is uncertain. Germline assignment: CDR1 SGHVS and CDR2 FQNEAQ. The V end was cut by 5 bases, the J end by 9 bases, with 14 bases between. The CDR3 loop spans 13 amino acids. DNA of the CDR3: TGTGCCAGCAGCCCCCCATCTAGAGGTGAGCAGTTCTTC. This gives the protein CASSPPSRGEQFF.

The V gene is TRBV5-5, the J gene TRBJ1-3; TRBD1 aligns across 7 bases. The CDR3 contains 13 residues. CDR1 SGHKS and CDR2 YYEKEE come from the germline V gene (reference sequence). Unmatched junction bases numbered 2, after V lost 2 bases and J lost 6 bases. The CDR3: CASSFGTENTIYF. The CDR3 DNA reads TGTGCCAGCAGCTTCGGGACAGAAAACACCATATATTTT.

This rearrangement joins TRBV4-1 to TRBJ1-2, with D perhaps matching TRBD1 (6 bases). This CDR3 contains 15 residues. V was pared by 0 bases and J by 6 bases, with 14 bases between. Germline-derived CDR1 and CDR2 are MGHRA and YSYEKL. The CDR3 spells CASSQELATGNGYTF. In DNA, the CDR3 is TGCGCCAGCAGCCAAGAATTGGCAACAGGGAATGGCTACACCTTC.

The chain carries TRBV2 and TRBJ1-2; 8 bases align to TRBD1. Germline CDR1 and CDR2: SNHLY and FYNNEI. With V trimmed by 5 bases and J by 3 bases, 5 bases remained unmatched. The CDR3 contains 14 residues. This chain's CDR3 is CASSRDRSDYGYTF. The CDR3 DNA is TGTGCCAGCAGTCGGGACAGGTCCGACTATGGCTACACCTTC.

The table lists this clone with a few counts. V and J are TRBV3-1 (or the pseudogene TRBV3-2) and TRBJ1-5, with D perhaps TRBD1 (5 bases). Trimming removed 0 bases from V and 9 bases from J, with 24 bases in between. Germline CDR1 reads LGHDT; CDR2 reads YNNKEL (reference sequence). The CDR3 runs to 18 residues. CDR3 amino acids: CASSQDLRGRDGVWPQHF. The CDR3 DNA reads TGTGCCAGCAGCCAAGACTTAAGGGGAAGAGATGGGGTTTGGCCCCAGCATTTT.

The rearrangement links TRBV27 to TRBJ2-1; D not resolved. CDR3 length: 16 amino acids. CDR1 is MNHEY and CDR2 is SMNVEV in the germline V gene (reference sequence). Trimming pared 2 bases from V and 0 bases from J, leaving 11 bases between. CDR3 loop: CASSLRHPSSYNEQFF. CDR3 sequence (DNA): TGTGCCAGCAGTTTAAGACACCCGAGCTCCTACAATGAGCAGTTCTTC.

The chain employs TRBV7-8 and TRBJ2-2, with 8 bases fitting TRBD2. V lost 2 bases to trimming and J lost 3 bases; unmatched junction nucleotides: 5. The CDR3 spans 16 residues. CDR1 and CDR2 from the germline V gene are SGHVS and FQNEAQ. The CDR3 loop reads CASSLHTGGDTGELFF. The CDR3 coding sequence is TGTGCCAGCAGCTTACATACGGGAGGGGACACCGGGGAGCTGTTTTTT.

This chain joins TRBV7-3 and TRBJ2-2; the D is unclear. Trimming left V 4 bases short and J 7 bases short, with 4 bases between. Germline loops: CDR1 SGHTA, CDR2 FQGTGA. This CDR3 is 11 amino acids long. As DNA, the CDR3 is TGTGCCAGCAGCTCAGGCGGGGAGCTGTTTTTT. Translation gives CASSSGGELFF.

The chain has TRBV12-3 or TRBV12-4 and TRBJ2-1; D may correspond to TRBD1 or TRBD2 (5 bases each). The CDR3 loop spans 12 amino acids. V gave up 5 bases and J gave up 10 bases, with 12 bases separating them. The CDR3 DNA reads TGTGCCAGCAGTGAAGGGACCTCCGAGCAGTTCTTC. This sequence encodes CASSEGTSEQFF.

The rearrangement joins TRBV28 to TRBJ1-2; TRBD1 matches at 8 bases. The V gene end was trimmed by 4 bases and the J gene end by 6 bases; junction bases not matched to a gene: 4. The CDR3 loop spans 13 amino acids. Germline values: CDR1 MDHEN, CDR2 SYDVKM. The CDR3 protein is CASSWGQANGYTF. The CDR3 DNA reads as TGTGCCAGCAGTTGGGGACAGGCGAATGGCTACACCTTC.

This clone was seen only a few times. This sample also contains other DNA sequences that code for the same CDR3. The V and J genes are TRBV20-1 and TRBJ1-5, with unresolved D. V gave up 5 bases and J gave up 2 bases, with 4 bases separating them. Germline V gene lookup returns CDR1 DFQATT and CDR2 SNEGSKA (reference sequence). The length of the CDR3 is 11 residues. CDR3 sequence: CSAQGNQPQHF. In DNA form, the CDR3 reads TGCAGTGCTCAGGGCAATCAGCCCCAGCATTTT.

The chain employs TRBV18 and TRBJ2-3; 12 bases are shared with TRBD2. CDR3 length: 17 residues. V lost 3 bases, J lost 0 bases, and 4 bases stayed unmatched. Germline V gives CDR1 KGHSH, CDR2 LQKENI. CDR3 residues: CASSPLAGGPSTDTQYF. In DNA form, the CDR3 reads TGTGCCAGCTCACCCCTAGCGGGAGGGCCCAGCACAGATACGCAGTATTTT.